The rows below give T cell receptor beta chains drawn from one sample of a study of shared clonotypes between healthy human individuals. Measured with immunoSEQ multiplex PCR; TCRdb has only the in-frame clones, and not every one. Here the sample spans around 2.5 million clones, approximately 93% being singletons. Specimen: naive CD4+ T cells from PBMCs. The receptors stem from a man aged 18-30 years in good health. Some clones in this sample may be carry-over from other donors' samples. Each CDR3 is given with its conserved first and last residue. The order of the fields is V gene, J gene, D gene, clone size, CDR3 DNA, CDR3 protein. A D gene is named only where the DNA matches it firmly. Part of the rows lack a size; the others show once, few, many or a class for expanded clones.

>TRBV27|TRBJ2-2|NA|NA
TGTGCCAGCAGGGGGGGCGGGAGTTCGGTCACCGGGGAGCTGTTTTTT
CASRGGGSSVTGELFF
>TRBV28|TRBJ1-3|NA|NA
TGTGCCAGCTATGGTGCTTCCTCTGGAAACACCATATATTTT
CASYGASSGNTIYF
>TRBV5-1|TRBJ2-5|NA|NA
TGCGCCAGCAGCTTGTTGTCGAGCGGACAAGAGACCCAGTACTTC
CASSLLSSGQETQYF
>TRBV12-5|TRBJ1-5|TRBD1|NA
TGTGCTAGTGGTTTGGTAGTCGGGGGCAGGGGGCTACAGCCCCAGCATTTT
CASGLVVGGRGLQPQHF
>TRBV5-1|TRBJ2-3|NA|NA
TGCGCCAGCAGCTCTAGCGCTACGCAGTATTTT
CASSSSATQYF
>TRBV29-1|TRBJ2-1|NA|NA
TGCAGCGTTGAAGGGGGGGCTCTTTCCTACAATGAGCAGTTCTTC
CSVEGGALSYNEQFF
>TRBV7-2|TRBJ2-7|NA|NA
TGTGCCAGCAGCTTAGTGATTCAAGGTGGCGAGCAGTACTTC
CASSLVIQGGEQYF
>TRBV7-9|TRBJ1-3|NA|NA
TGTGCCAGCAGCTTGGCAGGGTTGGGATCTGGAAACACCATATATTTT
CASSLAGLGSGNTIYF
>TRBV30|TRBJ2-1|TRBD2|NA
TGTGCCTGGAGTGGAGGTAGCGGGGTCAATGAGCAGTTCTTC
CAWSGGSGVNEQFF
>TRBV28|TRBJ1-4|TRBD1|NA
TGTGCCAGCTGGGACAGGGATGAAAAACTGTTTTTT
CASWDRDEKLFF
>TRBV7-2|TRBJ2-6|NA|NA
TGTGCCAGCAGTCCTCCCCTCTCTGGGGCCAACGTCCTGACTTTC
CASSPPLSGANVLTF
>TRBV7-3|TRBJ2-3|NA|once
TGTGCCAGCAGCCCCCGGTTGGGTACAGATACGCAGTATTTT
CASSPRLGTDTQYF
>TRBV7-6|TRBJ2-2|TRBD2|NA
TGTGCCAGCAGCTTAGCGCTAGCGGGAGCGACGAACACCGGGGAGCTGTTTTTT
CASSLALAGATNTGELFF
>TRBV7-2|TRBJ2-1|NA|NA
TGTGCCAGCAGCTTAGGTGGACTGTGGGCCGACAACAATGAGCAGTTCTTC
CASSLGGLWADNNEQFF
>TRBV14|TRBJ1-1|NA|NA
TGTGCCAGCCAGTGGGGAGTGAACACTGAAGCTTTCTTT
CASQWGVNTEAFF
>TRBV28|TRBJ1-1|NA|NA
TGTGCCAGCAGTTTCCCCTCCGGGACCTTGGACACTGAAGCTTTCTTT
CASSFPSGTLDTEAFF
>TRBV4-2|TRBJ2-3|NA|NA
TGTGCCAGCAGCCACGTCACAGCGTCTGGCACAGATACGCAGTATTTT
CASSHVTASGTDTQYF
>TRBV11-2|TRBJ1-1|NA|once
TGTGCCAGCAGCTTAGCCCGCAGGGTCCAGGCTTTCTTT
CASSLARRVQAFF
>TRBV5-1|TRBJ2-5|NA|once
TGCGCCAGCAGCTTGGTAGCCGGGAGCGCCGAGACCCAGTACTTC
CASSLVAGSAETQYF
>TRBV27|TRBJ1-1|NA|once
TGTGCCAGCAGTTTATTTTTGAACACTGAAGCTTTCTTT
CASSLFLNTEAFF
>TRBV28|TRBJ2-7|TRBD2|NA
TGTGCCAGCAGTACTCGGACTAGCGGGAGGCCCCGCTACGAGCAGTACTTC
CASSTRTSGRPRYEQYF
>TRBV11-3|TRBJ2-7|TRBD1|NA
TGTGCCAGCAGCCCGACGTCGGGACAGCCCTCTTGGACGTCCTACGAGCAGTACTTC
CASSPTSGQPSWTSYEQYF
>TRBV7-2|TRBJ2-7|NA|once
TGTGCCAGCAGCTTTATACTACCCTACGAGCAGTACTTC
CASSFILPYEQYF
>TRBV5-1|TRBJ1-1|NA|NA
TGCGCCAGCAGCTCTGAAACTGAAGCTTTCTTT
CASSSETEAFF
>TRBV7-2|TRBJ2-1|NA|once
TGTGCCAGCAGCTTAGGCCGAGGACACCGGAGCTCCTACAATGAGCAGTTCTTC
CASSLGRGHRSSYNEQFF
>TRBV5-1|TRBJ2-2|TRBD2|NA
TGCGCCAGCAGCTTGGTTGCGGGAGGCTACACCGGGGAGCTGTTTTTT
CASSLVAGGYTGELFF
>TRBV18|TRBJ1-2|TRBD1|NA
TGTGCCAGCTCACCATCGGGGGACAGGGCCTATGGCTACACCTTC
CASSPSGDRAYGYTF